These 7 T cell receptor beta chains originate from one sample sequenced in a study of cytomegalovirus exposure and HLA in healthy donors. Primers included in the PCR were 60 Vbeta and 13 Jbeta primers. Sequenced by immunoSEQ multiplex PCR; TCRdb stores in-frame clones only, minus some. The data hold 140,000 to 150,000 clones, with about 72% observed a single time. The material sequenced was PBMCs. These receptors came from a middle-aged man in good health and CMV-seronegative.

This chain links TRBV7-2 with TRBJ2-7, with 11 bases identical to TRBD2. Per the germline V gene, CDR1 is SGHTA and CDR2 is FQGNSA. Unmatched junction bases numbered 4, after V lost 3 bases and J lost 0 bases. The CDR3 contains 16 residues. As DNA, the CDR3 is TGTGCCAGCAGCTTCGGACTAGCGGGCTCCTCCTACGAGCAGTACTTC. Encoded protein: CASSFGLAGSSYEQYF.

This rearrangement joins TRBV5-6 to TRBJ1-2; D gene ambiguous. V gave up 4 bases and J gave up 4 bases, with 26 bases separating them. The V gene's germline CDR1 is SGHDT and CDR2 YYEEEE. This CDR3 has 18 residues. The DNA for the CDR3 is TGTGCCAGCAGCCCAGACCCGGGATTATACATCAGAGGCTATGGCTACACCTTC. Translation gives CASSPDPGLYIRGYGYTF.

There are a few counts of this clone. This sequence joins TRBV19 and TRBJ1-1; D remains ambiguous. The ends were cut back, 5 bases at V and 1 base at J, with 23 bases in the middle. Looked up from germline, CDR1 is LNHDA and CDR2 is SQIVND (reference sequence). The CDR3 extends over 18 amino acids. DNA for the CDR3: TGTGCCAGTAGTCCCAATGTGAGGTACATAATGAGGAACACTGAAGCTTTCTTT. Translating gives CASSPNVRYIMRNTEAFF.

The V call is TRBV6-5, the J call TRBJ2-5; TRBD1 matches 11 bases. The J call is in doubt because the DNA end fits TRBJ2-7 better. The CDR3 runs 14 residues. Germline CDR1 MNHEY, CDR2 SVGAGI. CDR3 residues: CASRSDRGLYEQYF. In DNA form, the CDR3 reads TGTGCCAGCAGATCGGACAGGGGGCTCTACGAGCAGTACTTC.

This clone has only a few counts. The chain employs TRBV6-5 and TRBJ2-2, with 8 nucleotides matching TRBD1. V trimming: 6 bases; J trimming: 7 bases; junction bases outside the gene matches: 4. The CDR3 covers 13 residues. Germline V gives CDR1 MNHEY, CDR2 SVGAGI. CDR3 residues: CASRDRVVGELFF. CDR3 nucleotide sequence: TGTGCCAGCAGGGACAGGGTGGTCGGGGAGCTGTTTTTT.

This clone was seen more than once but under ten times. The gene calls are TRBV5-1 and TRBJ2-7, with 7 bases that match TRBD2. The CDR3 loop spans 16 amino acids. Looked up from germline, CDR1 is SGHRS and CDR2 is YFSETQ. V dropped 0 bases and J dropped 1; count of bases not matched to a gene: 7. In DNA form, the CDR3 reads TGCGCCAGCAGCTTGGGCCCGTCGGGGGGTTCCTACGAGCAGTACTTC. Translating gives CASSLGPSGGSYEQYF.

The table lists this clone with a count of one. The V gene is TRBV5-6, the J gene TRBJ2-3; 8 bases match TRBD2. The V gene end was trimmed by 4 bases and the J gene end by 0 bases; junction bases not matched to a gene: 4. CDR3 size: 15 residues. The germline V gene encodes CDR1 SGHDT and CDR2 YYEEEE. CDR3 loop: CASSRGLGSTDTQYF. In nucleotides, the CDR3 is TGTGCCAGCAGCCGGGGACTAGGCAGCACAGATACGCAGTATTTT.